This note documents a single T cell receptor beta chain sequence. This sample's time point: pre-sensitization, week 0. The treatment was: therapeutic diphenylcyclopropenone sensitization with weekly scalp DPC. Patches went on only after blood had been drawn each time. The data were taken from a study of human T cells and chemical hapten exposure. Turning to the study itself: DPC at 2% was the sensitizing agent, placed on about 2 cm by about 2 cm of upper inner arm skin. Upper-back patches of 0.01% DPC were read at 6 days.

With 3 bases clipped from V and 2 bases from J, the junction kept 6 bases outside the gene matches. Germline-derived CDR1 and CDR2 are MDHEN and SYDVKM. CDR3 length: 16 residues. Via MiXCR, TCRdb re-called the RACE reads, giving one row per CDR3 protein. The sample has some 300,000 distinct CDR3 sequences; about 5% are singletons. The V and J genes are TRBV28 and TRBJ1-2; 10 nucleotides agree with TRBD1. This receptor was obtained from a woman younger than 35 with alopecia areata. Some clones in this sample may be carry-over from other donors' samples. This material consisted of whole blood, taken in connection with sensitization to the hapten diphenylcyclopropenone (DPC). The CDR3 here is CASSFYRTGGNYGYTF. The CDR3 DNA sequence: TGTGCCAGCAGTTTTTACCGGACAGGGGGAAACTATGGCTACACCTTC.